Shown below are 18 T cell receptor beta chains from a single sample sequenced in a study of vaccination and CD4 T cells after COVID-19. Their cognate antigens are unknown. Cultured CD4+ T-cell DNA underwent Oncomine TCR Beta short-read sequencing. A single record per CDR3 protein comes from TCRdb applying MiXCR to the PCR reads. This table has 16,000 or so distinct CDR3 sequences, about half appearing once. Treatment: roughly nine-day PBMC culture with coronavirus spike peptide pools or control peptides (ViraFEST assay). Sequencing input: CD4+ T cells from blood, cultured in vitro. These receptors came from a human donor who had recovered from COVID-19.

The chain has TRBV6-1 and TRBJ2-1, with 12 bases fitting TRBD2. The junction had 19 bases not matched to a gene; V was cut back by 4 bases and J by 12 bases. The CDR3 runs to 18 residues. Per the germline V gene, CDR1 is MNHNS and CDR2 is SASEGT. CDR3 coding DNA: TGTGCCAGCAGTGGAGGGACAGGGTGGACTAGCGGGGCGCTGGGGCAGTTCTTC. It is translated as CASSGGTGWTSGALGQFF.

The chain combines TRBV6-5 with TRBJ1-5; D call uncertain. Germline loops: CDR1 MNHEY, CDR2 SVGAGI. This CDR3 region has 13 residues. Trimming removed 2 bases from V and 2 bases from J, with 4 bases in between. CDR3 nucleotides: TGTGCCAGCAGTTACCAGCGCAATCAGCCCCAGCATTTT. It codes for CASSYQRNQPQHF.

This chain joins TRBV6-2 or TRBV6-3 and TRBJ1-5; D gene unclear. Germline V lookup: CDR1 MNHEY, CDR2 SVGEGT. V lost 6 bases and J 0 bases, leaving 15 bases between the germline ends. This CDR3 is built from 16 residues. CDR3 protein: CASSLTKGYSNQPQHF. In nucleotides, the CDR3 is TGTGCCAGCAGCCTTACGAAGGGCTATAGCAATCAGCCCCAGCATTTT.

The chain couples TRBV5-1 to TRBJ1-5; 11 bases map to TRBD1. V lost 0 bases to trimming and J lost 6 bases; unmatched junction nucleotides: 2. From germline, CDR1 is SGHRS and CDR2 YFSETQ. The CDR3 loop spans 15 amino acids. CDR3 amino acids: CASSLEGQGAQPQHF. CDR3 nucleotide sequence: TGCGCCAGCAGCTTGGAAGGACAGGGGGCTCAGCCCCAGCATTTT.

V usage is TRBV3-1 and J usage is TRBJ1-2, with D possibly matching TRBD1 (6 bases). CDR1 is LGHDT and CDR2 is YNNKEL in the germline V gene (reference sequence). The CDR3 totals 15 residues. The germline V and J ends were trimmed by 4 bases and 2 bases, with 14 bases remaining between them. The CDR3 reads CASSRGQRENYGYTF. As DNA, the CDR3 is TGTGCCAGCAGCCGTGGACAGCGCGAAAACTATGGCTACACCTTC. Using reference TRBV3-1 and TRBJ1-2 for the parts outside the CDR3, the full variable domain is DTAVSQTPKYLVTQMGNDKSIKCEQNLGHDTMYWYKQDSKKFLKIMFSYNNKELIINETVPNRFSPKSPDKAHLNLHINSLELGDSAVYFCASSRGQRENYGYTFGSGTRLTVV.

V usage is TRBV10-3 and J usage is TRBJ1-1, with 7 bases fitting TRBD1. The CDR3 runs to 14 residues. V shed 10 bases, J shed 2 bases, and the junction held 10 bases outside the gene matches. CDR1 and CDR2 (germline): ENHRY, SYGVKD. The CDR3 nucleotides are TGTGCCAGCCTAGACAGGGCACCTAACACTGAAGCTTTCTTT. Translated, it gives CASLDRAPNTEAFF.

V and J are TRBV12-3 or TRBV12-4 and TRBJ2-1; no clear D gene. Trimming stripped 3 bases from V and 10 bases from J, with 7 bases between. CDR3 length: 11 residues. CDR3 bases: TGTGCCAGCAGTTTGTCCGAGGAGCAGTTCTTC. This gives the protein CASSLSEEQFF.

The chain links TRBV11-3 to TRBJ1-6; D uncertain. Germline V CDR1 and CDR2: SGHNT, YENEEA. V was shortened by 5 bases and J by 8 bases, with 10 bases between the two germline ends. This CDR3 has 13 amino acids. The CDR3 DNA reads TGTGCCAGCAGCCTTGGGGAGGATTCACCCCTCCACTTT. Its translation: CASSLGEDSPLHF. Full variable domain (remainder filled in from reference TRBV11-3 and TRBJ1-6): EAGVVQSPRYKIIEKKQPVAFWCNPISGHNTLYWYLQNLGQGPELLIRYENEEAVDDSQLPKDRFSAERLKGVDSTLKIQPAELGDSAVYLCASSLGEDSPLHFGNGTRLTVT.

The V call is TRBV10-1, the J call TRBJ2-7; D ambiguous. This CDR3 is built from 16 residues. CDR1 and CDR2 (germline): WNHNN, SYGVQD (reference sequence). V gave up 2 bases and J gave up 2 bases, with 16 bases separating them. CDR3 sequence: CASSEAQATCTYEQYF. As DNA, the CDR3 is TGCGCCAGCAGTGAGGCCCAGGCTACATGCACCTACGAGCAGTACTTC.

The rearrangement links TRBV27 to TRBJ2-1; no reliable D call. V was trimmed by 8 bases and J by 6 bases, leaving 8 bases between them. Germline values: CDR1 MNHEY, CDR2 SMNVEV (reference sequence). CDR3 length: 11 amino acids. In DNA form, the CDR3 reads TGTGCCAGCGCCGTTGGCAATGAGCAGTTCTTC. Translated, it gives CASAVGNEQFF.

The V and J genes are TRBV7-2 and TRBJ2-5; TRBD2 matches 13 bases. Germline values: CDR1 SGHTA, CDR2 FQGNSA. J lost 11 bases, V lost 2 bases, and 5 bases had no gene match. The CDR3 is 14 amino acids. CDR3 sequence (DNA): TGTGCCAGCAGCTTAAAGGGACTAGCGGGATATCAGTACTTC. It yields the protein CASSLKGLAGYQYF. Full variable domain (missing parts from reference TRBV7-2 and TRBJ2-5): GAGVSQSPSNKVTEKGKDVELRCDPISGHTALYWYRQSLGQGLEFLIYFQGNSAPDKSGLPSDRFSAERTGGSVSTLTIQRTQQEDSAVYLCASSLKGLAGYQYFGPGTRLLVL.

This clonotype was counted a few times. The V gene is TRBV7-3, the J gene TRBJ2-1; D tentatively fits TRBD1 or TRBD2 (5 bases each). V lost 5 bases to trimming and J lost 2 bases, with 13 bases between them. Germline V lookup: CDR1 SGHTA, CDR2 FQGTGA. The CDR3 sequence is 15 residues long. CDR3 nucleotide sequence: TGTGCCAGCAGCCCCTCCCGGGACCCCTACAATGAGCAGTTCTTC. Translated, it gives CASSPSRDPYNEQFF.

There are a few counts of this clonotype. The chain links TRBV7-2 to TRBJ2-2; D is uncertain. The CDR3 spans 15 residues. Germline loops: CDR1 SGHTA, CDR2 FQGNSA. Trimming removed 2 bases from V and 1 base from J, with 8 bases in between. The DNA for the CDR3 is TGTGCCAGCAGCTTACGTCCAGGGAACACCGGGGAGCTGTTTTTT. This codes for CASSLRPGNTGELFF.

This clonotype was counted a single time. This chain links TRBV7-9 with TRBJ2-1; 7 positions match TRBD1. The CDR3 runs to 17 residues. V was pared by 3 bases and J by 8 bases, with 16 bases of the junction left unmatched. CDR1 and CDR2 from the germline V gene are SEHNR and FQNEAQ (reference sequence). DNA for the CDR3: TGTGCCAGCAGCTTGGTAGTTGGAGGACAGGCAGGCCATGAGCAGTTCTTC. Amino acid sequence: CASSLVVGGQAGHEQFF.

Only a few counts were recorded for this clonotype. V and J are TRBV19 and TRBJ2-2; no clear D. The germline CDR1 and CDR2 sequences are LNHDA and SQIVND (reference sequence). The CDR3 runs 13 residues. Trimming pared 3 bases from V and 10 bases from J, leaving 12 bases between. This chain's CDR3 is CASSIAHPMELFF. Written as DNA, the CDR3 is TGTGCCAGTAGTATCGCGCACCCGATGGAGCTGTTTTTT. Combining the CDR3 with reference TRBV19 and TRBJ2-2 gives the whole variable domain DGGITQSPKYLFRKEGQNVTLSCEQNLNHDAMYWYRQDPGQGLRLIYYSQIVNDFQKGDIAEGYSVSREKKESFPLTVTSAQKNPTAFYLCASSIAHPMELFFGEGSRLTVL.

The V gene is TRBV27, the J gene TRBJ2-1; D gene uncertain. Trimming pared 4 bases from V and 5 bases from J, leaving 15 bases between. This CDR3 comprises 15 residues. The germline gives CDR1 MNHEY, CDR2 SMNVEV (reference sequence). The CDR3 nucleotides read TGTGCCAGCAGTTATGCAAGGACGAGAAACAATGAGCAGTTCTTC. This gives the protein CASSYARTRNNEQFF.

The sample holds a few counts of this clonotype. The CDR3 loop is CASSYEQGGGYGYTF. In nucleotides, the CDR3 is TGTGCCAGCAGTTACGAGCAGGGGGGGGGCTATGGCTACACCTTC. The chain couples TRBV6-5 to TRBJ1-2; TRBD1 matches 7 bases. Germline V CDR1 and CDR2: MNHEY, SVGAGI. The CDR3 has 15 amino acids. V lost 2 bases to trimming and J lost 4 bases; unmatched junction nucleotides: 7.

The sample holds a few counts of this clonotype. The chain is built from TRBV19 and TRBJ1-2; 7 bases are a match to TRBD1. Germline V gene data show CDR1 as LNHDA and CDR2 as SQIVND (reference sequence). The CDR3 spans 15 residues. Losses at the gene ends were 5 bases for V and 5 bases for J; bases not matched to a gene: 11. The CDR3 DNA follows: TGTGCCAGTAGTCAAAGAGAACAGGGGCGGTATGGCTACACCTTC. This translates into CASSQREQGRYGYTF.